This is a list of T cell receptor beta chains from one sample in a study of blood T cell repertoires in COVID-19. Sequencing was performed with immunoSEQ multiplex PCR; in TCRdb, only in-frame clones are kept and a portion is missing. The sample has tens of thousands of clones, roughly 85% seen once. Sequenced input: peripheral blood. These receptors were collected from a woman aged 60-70 years with COVID-19, enrolled during active disease. Each CDR3 is given with its conserved first and last residue. D genes are given only for firm matches. Clone size, where shown, is once, few, many, or a class for clones that have expanded.

>-|TRBV29-1|-|TRBJ1-1
TGCAGCGTTGCGTCCGCAGTTGACACTGAAGCTTTCTTT
CSVASAVDTEAFF
>-|TRBV19|-|TRBJ1-4
TGTGCCAGTAGTAATGACGACAGGAGTGAAAAACTGTTTTTT
CASSNDDRSEKLFF
>-|TRBV11-1|-|TRBJ2-3
TGTGCCAGCAGCTCCTACAGGATAAGGGCAGATACGCAGTATTTT
CASSSYRIRADTQYF
>-|TRBV11-2|-|TRBJ2-7
TGTGCCAGCAGCTACCAAGAGGCCCTCGAGCAGTACTTC
CASSYQEALEQYF
>TRBD2|TRBV5-1|-|TRBJ2-1
TGCGCCAGCAGCGGGACTAACGGGGGAGTAAATGAGCAGTTCTTC
CASSGTNGGVNEQFF
>-|TRBV29-1|-|TRBJ1-1
TGCAGCGTATCGCCTAGGGGGAGGGACACTGAAGCTTTCTTT
CSVSPRGRDTEAFF
>TRBD2|TRBV5-5|-|TRBJ2-2
TGTGCCAGCCGGGACAGCCATCTTTTAGCGGGGGTCACCGGGGAGCTGTTTTTT
CASRDSHLLAGVTGELFF
>-|TRBV30|once|TRBJ1-3
TGTGCCTGGAGTGTAACCGGGAAACCAAGCTCTGGAAACACCATATATTTT
CAWSVTGKPSSGNTIYF
>TRBD2|TRBV18|-|TRBJ2-1
TGTGCCAGCTCACAGAATAGCGGGGGCAACCCGAGTGAGCAGTTCTTC
CASSQNSGGNPSEQFF
>TRBD1|TRBV2|-|TRBJ1-2
TGTGCCAGCAGTGGGGACAGGGGGGGCTACACCTTC
CASSGDRGGYTF
>TRBD1|TRBV7-8|once|TRBJ1-1
TGTGCCAGCAGCCCAGGGACAGGGGCGAACACTGAAGCTTTCTTT
CASSPGTGANTEAFF
>TRBD1|TRBV11-2|once|TRBJ1-2
TGTGCCAGCTCTAGACAGGGGGCGGATGGCTACACCTTC
CASSRQGADGYTF
>-|TRBV14|-|TRBJ1-6
TGTGCCAGCAGCCAAGATAGCTCCTATAATTCACCCCTCCACTTT
CASSQDSSYNSPLHF
>-|TRBV28|-|TRBJ1-2
TGTGCCAGCAGTTTAGAGACAGTTCTTCTTACCTTC
CASSLETVLLTF
>-|TRBV15|-|TRBJ1-2
TGTGCCACCAGCTCGCGGGTTGGCTACACCTTC
CATSSRVGYTF
>TRBD2|TRBV5-1|-|TRBJ2-1
TGCGCCAGCAGCAAGGGACTAGCGGGGGTCGATGAGCAGTTCTTC
CASSKGLAGVDEQFF
>TRBD2|TRBV9|once|TRBJ2-1
TGTGCCAGCAGCGCCCGACTAGCGGCTTACAATGAGCAGTTCTTC
CASSARLAAYNEQFF
>-|TRBV6-2/TRBV6-3|-|TRBJ1-2
TGTGCCAGCAGTTACTCGCGGCAGGGCTATGGCTACACCTTC
CASSYSRQGYGYTF
>TRBD1|TRBV5-1|-|TRBJ1-5
TGCGCCAGCAGCCCCGGGACAGGACCCAATCAGCCCCAGCATTTT
CASSPGTGPNQPQHF
>TRBD2|TRBV9|-|TRBJ2-7
TGTGCCAGCAGCCCCGCTGGGGGGGGATTCAAATACGAGCAGTACTTC
CASSPAGGGFKYEQYF